The 10 T cell receptor beta chains presented below share a single source sample, sequenced in a study of blood T cell repertoires in COVID-19. Here immunoSEQ multiplex PCR was the method, and the copy in TCRdb shows in-frame clones only, minus some. The sample lists 320,000 or so clones, about 90% seen once, with 1% in the top ten. The sample comprised PBMCs or T cells enriched from blood (not recorded which). Receptors were obtained from a woman aged 25 to 39 who had recovered from COVID-19.

This chain connects TRBV5-8 to TRBJ2-5, with a weak D call TRBD2 (6 bases). The CDR3 loop spans 15 amino acids. Trimming cost V 2 bases and J 5 bases, with 16 bases left between them. CDR1 is SGHTS and CDR2 is YDEGEE in the germline V gene. CDR3 bases: TGTGCCAGCAGCTTCCGACCTAACGGAGGGGAGACCCAGTACTTC. Translated, it gives CASSFRPNGGETQYF.

The chain joins TRBV29-1 to TRBJ1-4, with a weak D call TRBD1 (6 bases). CDR3 length: 15 amino acids. Germline V gene lookup returns CDR1 SQVTM and CDR2 ANQGSEA. V was cut by 0 bases and J by 6 bases, with 14 bases left in between. The chain's CDR3 is CSVEDRRGADEKLFF. CDR3 nucleotides: TGCAGCGTTGAAGATCGCCGGGGGGCAGATGAAAAACTGTTTTTT.

This rearrangement joins TRBV4-1 to TRBJ1-3; 11 bases are shared with TRBD1. This CDR3 spans 19 amino acids. V gave up 0 bases and J gave up 0 bases; unmatched junction bases: 7. CDR1 is MGHRA, CDR2 YSYEKL, per germline. CDR3 region: CASSQDPGQGEVSGNTIYF. The CDR3, as DNA: TGCGCCAGCAGCCAAGATCCGGGACAGGGGGAAGTCTCTGGAAACACCATATATTTT.

This chain connects TRBV2 to TRBJ2-2, with D hard to call. Trimming left V 1 base short and J 8 bases short, with 8 bases between. Looked up from germline, CDR1 is SNHLY and CDR2 is FYNNEI. This CDR3 is built from 13 residues. CDR3 sequence (DNA): TGTGCCAGCAGTGAAGAGCGAACTGGGGAGCTGTTTTTT. Encoded protein: CASSEERTGELFF. Complete variable domain (other parts from reference TRBV2 and TRBJ2-2): EPEVTQTPSHQVTQMGQEVILRCVPISNHLYFYWYRQILGQKVEFLVSFYNNEISEKSEIFDDQFSVERPDGSNFTLKIRSTKLEDSAMYFCASSEERTGELFFGEGSRLTVL.

This sequence joins TRBV12-3 or TRBV12-4 and TRBJ2-3; a possible D gene is TRBD1 (6 bases). V gave up 4 bases and J gave up 4 bases, with 9 bases separating them. CDR3 length equals 13 residues. The CDR3 region is CASSYRVADTQYF. The DNA of the CDR3 is TGTGCCAGCAGTTACAGGGTAGCAGATACGCAGTATTTT.

This clone was counted a few times. V gene TRBV7-2 combines with J gene TRBJ1-2, with TRBD1 identical over 9 bases. The CDR3 length is 14 residues. J lost 3 bases, V lost 5 bases, and 4 bases had no gene match. The V gene's germline CDR1 is SGHTA and CDR2 FQGNSA. In DNA, the CDR3 is TGTGCCAGCAGCGCGGGACAGGGCTACTATGGCTACACCTTC. Its translation: CASSAGQGYYGYTF.

The rearrangement uses TRBV5-6 and TRBJ2-1; 8 nucleotides match TRBD2. The V gene end was trimmed by 4 bases and the J gene end by 9 bases; junction bases not matched to a gene: 12. The germline V gene has CDR1 SGHDT and CDR2 YYEEEE. The CDR3 is 15 amino acids. This CDR3 is CASSPAGGAGSEQFF. DNA for the CDR3: TGTGCCAGCAGCCCTGCCGGGGGGGCGGGTAGTGAGCAGTTCTTC.

The J gene is TRBJ2-3, the V gene TRBV3-1 (or the pseudogene TRBV3-2); 10 nucleotides line up with TRBD2. From germline, CDR1 is LGHDT and CDR2 YNNKEL (reference sequence). The CDR3 covers 16 residues. With 0 bases clipped from V and 5 bases from J, the junction kept 5 bases outside the gene matches. CDR3 loop: CASSQDAAGGEDTQYF. The CDR3 bases are TGTGCCAGCAGCCAAGATGCAGCGGGGGGGGAAGATACGCAGTATTTT.

The J gene is TRBJ2-5, the V gene TRBV5-6; the match to TRBD1 covers 8 bases. CDR3 length equals 15 residues. V lost 4 bases and J lost 3; bases outside the gene matches: 8. The germline CDR1 and CDR2 sequences are SGHDT and YYEEEE. The CDR3 coding sequence is TGTGCCAGCAGCACACCCGGGACAGGTAAAGAGACCCAGTACTTC. Translating it yields CASSTPGTGKETQYF.

V is TRBV28 and J is TRBJ1-6, with D unclear. V was cut by 8 bases and J by 7 bases, with 3 bases left in between. This CDR3 spans 10 amino acids. From germline, CDR1 is MDHEN and CDR2 SYDVKM. CDR3 in DNA: TGTGCCAGCGGCAATTCACCCCTCCACTTT. It is translated as CASGNSPLHF.